The clone carrying this T cell receptor beta chain appeared a single time. Its cognate antigen is unknown. Sequencing used immunoSEQ version 4 in survey mode. Clones were sequenced by immunoSEQ multiplex PCR, and TCRdb holds only the in-frame ones, with some missing. The profile shows about 41,000 clones, roughly 74% of them singletons. The stimulus was an HIV-1 Gag 15-mer peptide pool, 1 ug/peptide/mL. CD40L/CD69 double-negative CD45RO-high memory CD4+ T cells were collected. The data derive from a study of persistence of HIV-infected CD4 T cells. This TCR came from an adult man with HIV who was CMV-seropositive. The material was CD4+ T cells sorted from PBMCs after approximately 19-hour stimulation, obtained from a patient who received antiretroviral therapy.

CDR3: CASSQAGQGANNEQFF. The CDR3 nucleotides read TGTGCCAGCAGCCAGGCGGGGCAGGGGGCAAACAATGAGCAGTTCTTC. The chain joins TRBV7-8 to TRBJ2-1; 8 bases are a match to TRBD1. Germline V gives CDR1 SGHVS, CDR2 FQNEAQ. V lost 5 bases and J lost 5; bases outside the gene matches: 11. The CDR3 has 16 amino acids.